What follows are 26 T cell receptor beta chains derived from one specimen sequenced in a study of T cells after yellow fever vaccination (dated by TCRdb to the late 2010s). The meaning of the sample's treatment or condition label: live attenuated yellow fever vaccine strain. Receptor amplification or capture employed 5' RACE. TCRdb names Illumina HiSeq 2500 as the instrument used. Through fastp at Q25 and MiXCR, TCRdb rebuilt clones from the public reads, retaining in-frame beta chains. Rows with one shared CDR3 protein collapse into an entry with the most common genes and DNA. This sample has 620,000 or so distinct CDR3 sequences in its table, and around 16% of those were observed once. Approximately 15% of the sample lies in the top ten. This sample comprised PBMCs, obtained 5 to 6 days after the first yellow fever vaccination. Receptors were obtained from a man in his late teens or twenties who received the YFV17D yellow fever vaccine.

This clonotype was observed a few times. The CDR3 sequence is CASRLGQGGTEAFF. The CDR3 nucleotides read TGTGCCAGCAGACTCGGACAGGGAGGTACTGAAGCTTTCTTT. The J gene is TRBJ1-1, the V gene TRBV7-8; 8 nucleotides align to TRBD1. The CDR3 spans 14 residues. V lost 6 bases and J lost 5; bases outside the gene matches: 8. Germline V gene lookup returns CDR1 SGHVS and CDR2 FQNEAQ. Full variable domain (remainder filled in from reference TRBV7-8 and TRBJ1-1): GAGVSQSPRYKVAKRGQDVALRCDPISGHVSLFWYQQALGQGPEFLTYFQNEAQLDKSGLPSDRFFAERPEGSVSTLKIQRTQQEDSAVYLCASRLGQGGTEAFFGQGTRLTVV.

DNA of the CDR3: TGTGCCAGCTCCACCCGGGTTGAATCCTACAATGAGCAGTTCTTC. Protein sequence: CASSTRVESYNEQFF. This sequence joins TRBV25-1 and TRBJ2-1, with D uncertain. This CDR3 spans 15 amino acids. V dropped 8 bases and J dropped 1 base, with 15 bases sitting between them. Looked up from germline, CDR1 is MGHDK and CDR2 is SYGVNS.

This clonotype was counted ten times or more. The V gene is TRBV6-2 or TRBV6-3, the J gene TRBJ2-7; the D gene is possibly TRBD2 (6 bases). CDR3 size: 15 residues. V gave up 6 bases and J gave up 4 bases, with 19 bases separating them. The germline V gene encodes CDR1 MNHEY and CDR2 SVGEGT. The CDR3 loop is CASSPGGTLMYEQYF. DNA of the CDR3: TGTGCCAGCAGCCCCGGCGGGACCCTGATGTACGAGCAGTACTTC.

The chain combines TRBV12-3 or TRBV12-4 with TRBJ1-2; TRBD1 matches at 7 bases. CDR3 length: 12 residues. The V and J ends lost 3 bases and 7 bases, in that order; junction bases with no gene match: 2. CDR3: CASSFDRVGYTF. The CDR3, as DNA: TGTGCCAGCAGTTTTGACAGGGTTGGCTACACCTTC.

The sample holds a few counts of this clonotype. This chain links TRBV4-1 with TRBJ2-3, with 13 bases matching TRBD2. The germline CDR1 and CDR2 sequences are MGHRA and YSYEKL. CDR3 length: 16 residues. The V gene end was trimmed by 4 bases and the J gene end by 5 bases; junction bases not matched to a gene: 6. CDR3 sequence: CASSPRRLAGGDTQYF. The CDR3 bases are TGCGCCAGCAGCCCCCGACGACTAGCGGGGGGAGATACGCAGTATTTT.

The chain links TRBV6-1 to TRBJ1-4; 9 bases match TRBD1. CDR3 length: 14 amino acids. The junction had 6 bases not matched to a gene; V was cut back by 5 bases and J by 8 bases. The V gene's germline CDR1 is MNHNS and CDR2 SASEGT. The CDR3 DNA follows: TGTGCCAGCAGTCGGACAGGGGCGGGCGAAAAACTGTTTTTT. Protein: CASSRTGAGEKLFF.

The V and J genes are TRBV7-9 and TRBJ1-2; 9 bases line up with TRBD1. Germline assignment: CDR1 SEHNR and CDR2 FQNEAQ (reference sequence). J gave up 7 bases and V 5 bases, and 8 bases lay outside the gene matches. CDR3 length: 14 residues. The CDR3: CASSLEGDRAGYTF. The CDR3 DNA follows: TGTGCCAGCAGCCTCGAGGGGGACAGGGCTGGCTACACCTTC.

This clonotype came up many times. This chain links TRBV5-5 with TRBJ1-1; 8 nucleotides line up with TRBD1. CDR1 SGHKS and CDR2 YYEKEE come from the germline V gene (reference sequence). V gave up 3 bases and J gave up 0 bases; unmatched junction bases: 1. The length of the CDR3 is 14 residues. The CDR3 region has the DNA TGTGCCAGCAGCTGGACAGGGTTGAACACTGAAGCTTTCTTT. Protein sequence: CASSWTGLNTEAFF. Supplemented by reference TRBV5-5 and TRBJ1-1, the full variable domain reads DAGVTQSPTHLIKTRGQQVTLRCSPISGHKSVSWYQQVLGQGPQFIFQYYEKEERGRGNFPDRFSARQFPNYSSELNVNALLLGDSALYLCASSWTGLNTEAFFGQGTRLTVV.

The sample holds a few counts of this clonotype. The J gene is TRBJ1-6, the V gene TRBV19, with a weak D call TRBD1 (5 bases). The CDR3 runs 17 residues. Germline V CDR1 and CDR2: LNHDA, SQIVND (reference sequence). The V end lost 6 bases, the J end lost 0 bases, and 15 bases lay between the germline ends. This CDR3 reads CASSAGGLGSYNSPLHF. For the CDR3, the DNA is TGTGCCAGTAGCGCGGGGGGACTTGGCTCCTATAATTCACCCCTCCACTTT.

The rearrangement links TRBV3-1 to TRBJ2-2; 8 nucleotides agree with TRBD1. CDR1 is LGHDT and CDR2 is YNNKEL in the germline V gene (reference sequence). This CDR3 comprises 16 residues. V dropped 0 bases and J dropped 6; count of bases not matched to a gene: 6. CDR3 nucleotide sequence: TGTGCCAGCAGCCAAGAAGGGACAGGATCTCCCGGGGAGCTGTTTTTT. It is translated as CASSQEGTGSPGELFF.

The gene calls are TRBV5-1 and TRBJ1-4; D gene ambiguous. CDR1 is SGHRS, CDR2 YFSETQ, per germline. V was trimmed by 3 bases and J by 7 bases, leaving 13 bases between them. The CDR3 length is 14 residues. The CDR3, as DNA: TGCGCCAGCAGCTCGAACCCAGTCGGTGAAAAACTGTTTTTT. Translated: CASSSNPVGEKLFF.

This clonotype was observed a few times. The chain joins TRBV9 to TRBJ2-1; a weak D match, TRBD1 (6 bases). The CDR3 totals 15 residues. CDR1 SGDLS and CDR2 YYNGEE come from the germline V gene. The V gene lost 2 bases and the J gene lost 3 bases, with 12 bases spanning the gap. The CDR3 nucleotides are TGTGCCAGCAGCGTTCTGACAGGTAGCTACAATGAGCAGTTCTTC. This translates into CASSVLTGSYNEQFF.

This clonotype was detected only a few times. The chain employs TRBV11-2 and TRBJ1-6; 7 nucleotides match TRBD1. Germline V CDR1 and CDR2: SGHAT, FQNNGV. This CDR3 comprises 15 residues. Losses at the gene ends were 5 bases for V and 7 bases for J; bases not matched to a gene: 8. Here the CDR3 DNA reads TGTGCCAGCAGCCCGATGGGACAGCGGAATTCACCCCTCCACTTT. As protein: CASSPMGQRNSPLHF.

This clonotype has only a few counts. The chain joins TRBV9 to TRBJ2-5, with a weak D call TRBD1 (5 bases). Trimming removed 2 bases at V and 4 bases at J, with 15 bases between. The CDR3 covers 15 residues. CDR1 SGDLS and CDR2 YYNGEE come from the germline V gene. CDR3 in DNA: TGTGCCAGCAGCGTTAGGCAGGGCCTTGGAGAGACCCAGTACTTC. Encoded protein: CASSVRQGLGETQYF.

A few counts support this clonotype. V gene TRBV6-1 combines with J gene TRBJ2-5; maybe TRBD1 (6 bases). The V and J ends lost 5 bases and 6 bases respectively, with 22 bases between them. The CDR3 length is 16 residues. The germline CDR1 and CDR2 sequences are MNHNS and SASEGT. The DNA for the CDR3 is TGTGCCAGCAGTAATCGGGACACCCTTGGTAGAAAGACCCAGTACTTC. It is translated as CASSNRDTLGRKTQYF.

This clonotype was seen many times. V and J are TRBV24-1 and TRBJ2-2; 7 positions match TRBD1. Per germline, CDR1 KGHDR and CDR2 SFDVKD. The J segment lost 0 bases and the V segment lost 4 bases, leaving 7 bases of the junction unmatched. The CDR3 has 17 amino acids. Here the CDR3 DNA reads TGTGCCACCAGTGAACTAGGGACAGCTGCGAACACCGGGGAGCTGTTTTTT. Protein: CATSELGTAANTGELFF.

DNA for the CDR3: TGTGCCAGCAGCGTATACAGTATAGGCAATGAGCAGTTCTTC. Amino acid sequence: CASSVYSIGNEQFF. The gene calls are TRBV9 and TRBJ2-1; the D is unclear. The CDR3 length is 14 residues. Germline CDR1 is SGDLS and CDR2 is YYNGEE. The V and J ends lost 1 base and 6 bases respectively, with 11 bases between them.

V is TRBV2 and J is TRBJ1-4, with no clear D. CDR1 and CDR2 from the germline V gene are SNHLY and FYNNEI. Deletions cut 7 bases from V and 7 bases from J, with 13 bases between. The CDR3 length is 13 residues. CDR3 nucleotides: TGTGCCAGCACCCCGAGGTGGGGTGAAAAACTGTTTTTT. Its translation is CASTPRWGEKLFF.

This clonotype was counted once. The chain's CDR3 is CASSMVRGSSNQPQHF. The CDR3 coding sequence is TGTGCCAGTAGTATGGTCAGGGGGTCGAGCAATCAGCCCCAGCATTTT. The chain carries TRBV19 and TRBJ1-5, with TRBD1 matching 7 bases. V gave up 3 bases and J gave up 1 base; unmatched junction bases: 6. Germline-derived CDR1 and CDR2 are LNHDA and SQIVND (reference sequence). There are 16 residues in the CDR3. Using reference TRBV19 and TRBJ1-5 for the parts outside the CDR3, the full variable domain is DGGITQSPKYLFRKEGQNVTLSCEQNLNHDAMYWYRQDPGQGLRLIYYSQIVNDFQKGDIAEGYSVSREKKESFPLTVTSAQKNPTAFYLCASSMVRGSSNQPQHFGDGTRLSIL.

The rearrangement links TRBV18 to TRBJ2-1; 10 bases are shared with TRBD2. V shed 3 bases and J 6 bases; nucleotides not matched to a gene: 11. This CDR3 has 17 amino acids. Per germline, CDR1 KGHSH and CDR2 LQKENI. This CDR3 is CASSPFLAGALRNEQFF. As DNA, the CDR3 is TGTGCCAGCTCACCTTTCCTAGCGGGGGCCCTTCGCAATGAGCAGTTCTTC.

The chain has TRBV20-1 and TRBJ1-6; no clear D. The CDR3 sequence is 17 residues long. The V and J ends lost 1 base and 4 bases respectively, with 17 bases between them. Germline V lookup: CDR1 DFQATT, CDR2 SNEGSKA (reference sequence). This CDR3 is CSARGILFTDYNSPLHF. For the CDR3, the DNA is TGCAGTGCTAGAGGAATCCTGTTCACGGATTATAATTCACCCCTCCACTTT.

DNA of the CDR3: TGTGCCACCAGTATGCACGACGAGCAGTACGTC. The encoded protein is CATSMHDEQYV. The genes are TRBV24-1 and TRBJ2-7; D call uncertain. The germline V gene has CDR1 KGHDR and CDR2 SFDVKD. There are 11 residues in the CDR3. Trimming took 6 bases from V and 5 from J, leaving 7 bases between them.

V and J are TRBV12-3 or TRBV12-4 and TRBJ2-5; D assignment may be TRBD1 or TRBD2 (7 bases each). The CDR3 runs 15 residues. The V end lost 4 bases, the J end lost 4 bases, and 16 bases lay between the germline ends. The CDR3 DNA is TGTGCCAGCAGTTCCCCCGACAGGGAGGGAGAGACCCAGTACTTC. Protein: CASSSPDREGETQYF.

This clonotype was recorded a few times. V usage is TRBV6-1 and J usage is TRBJ2-7; 8 nucleotides agree with TRBD1. The germline gives CDR1 MNHNS, CDR2 SASEGT. CDR3 length: 14 amino acids. Trimming cost V 6 bases and J 3 bases; bases outside gene matches: 7. The CDR3 region is CASRDRDRLYEQYF. The CDR3, as DNA: TGTGCCAGCAGGGACCGGGACAGGCTCTACGAGCAGTACTTC.

This clonotype has a handful of counts. This chain connects TRBV4-1 to TRBJ2-1, with 10 positions matching TRBD2. From germline, CDR1 is MGHRA and CDR2 YSYEKL. The CDR3 length is 17 residues. The J segment lost 9 bases and the V segment lost 4 bases, leaving 15 bases of the junction unmatched. Here the CDR3 reads CASSPSGGAAMRREQFF. In DNA form, the CDR3 reads TGCGCCAGCAGCCCGAGCGGGGGGGCCGCCATGAGACGTGAGCAGTTCTTC.

This clonotype has just a few counts. The chain employs TRBV6-1 and TRBJ1-3, with 9 nucleotides matching TRBD1. The CDR3 runs to 13 residues. Germline CDR1 reads MNHNS; CDR2 reads SASEGT. Losses at the gene ends were 6 bases for V and 3 bases for J; bases not matched to a gene: 0. The CDR3 loop is CASRTGGGNTIYF. CDR3 DNA: TGTGCCAGCAGGACAGGGGGTGGAAACACCATATATTTT.